The 28 T cell receptor beta chains below all came from one sample that was sequenced in a study of early T cells in non-severe SARS-CoV-2 infection (dated by TCRdb to about 2021). The protocol used for the library was 5' RACE. TCRdb names NextSeq 500 as the instrument used. The raw public reads went through TCRdb reprocessing: fastp at Q25, MiXCR clone calling, in-frame beta chains kept. Rows are unified per CDR3 protein, each entry keeping the most common DNA and genes. The sample includes roughly 63,000 distinct CDR3 sequences, with 10% to 15% observed a single time. Around 5.1% of the sample goes to the ten largest clones. Material for sequencing was whole blood. These receptor sequences come from an adult who was a healthcare worker with PCR-confirmed SARS-CoV-2 infection or an uninfected control (not recorded which).

This clonotype was counted only a few times. This chain connects TRBV20-1 to TRBJ2-7, with 10 bases matching TRBD1. The CDR3 has 13 residues. The germline CDR1 and CDR2 sequences are DFQATT and SNEGSKA (reference sequence). J was trimmed by 7 bases and V by 4 bases; bases with no gene match: 7. The CDR3 sequence is CSAIRQGAGEQYF. The CDR3 DNA is TGCAGTGCTATACGACAGGGGGCAGGGGAGCAGTACTTC.

There are many counts of this clonotype. The chain combines TRBV6-6 with TRBJ1-1; 7 bases fit TRBD1. The CDR3 has 15 residues. Looked up from germline, CDR1 is MNHNY and CDR2 is SVGAGI (reference sequence). Germline trimming cut 0 bases from V and 2 bases from J; bases unmatched to any gene: 3. The CDR3 here is CASSYSRDRNTEAFF. CDR3 nucleotides: TGTGCCAGCAGTTACTCGAGGGACAGAAACACTGAAGCTTTCTTT.

The V gene is TRBV7-2, the J gene TRBJ1-1; TRBD1 matches at 11 bases. Germline CDR1 reads SGHTA; CDR2 reads FQGNSA. After removal of 5 bases from V and 3 bases from J, the junction contained 5 bases not matched to a gene. The CDR3 runs to 15 residues. CDR3 protein: CASSQRTGGDTEAFF. CDR3 nucleotides: TGTGCCAGCAGCCAGAGGACAGGGGGCGACACTGAAGCTTTCTTT.

This clonotype was seen only a few times. The chain combines TRBV2 with TRBJ1-5; D ambiguous. The CDR3 runs to 14 residues. Germline-derived CDR1 and CDR2 are SNHLY and FYNNEI. Trimming stripped 7 bases from V and 3 bases from J, with 13 bases between. CDR3 nucleotides: TGTGCCAGCAATGAGCGGCTCTACAATCAGCCCCAGCATTTT. This translates into CASNERLYNQPQHF.

This clonotype was seen a handful of times. The rearrangement links TRBV29-1 to TRBJ2-5; TRBD1 agrees at 8 bases. The CDR3 runs 13 residues. The germline V gene encodes CDR1 SQVTM and CDR2 ANQGSEA. V dropped 6 bases and J dropped 5; count of bases not matched to a gene: 8. Written as DNA, the CDR3 is TGCAGCGTGAGCCGGACAGGGCGGGAGACCCAGTACTTC. Protein: CSVSRTGRETQYF.

This clonotype has at least ten counts. V and J are TRBV20-1 and TRBJ1-3; D remains ambiguous. Trimming removed 5 bases from V and 4 bases from J, with 12 bases in between. Germline CDR1 and CDR2: DFQATT and SNEGSKA (reference sequence). The CDR3 extends over 13 amino acids. CDR3 residues: CSAQAVRGNTIYF. CDR3 nucleotide sequence: TGCAGTGCTCAGGCTGTGCGGGGAAACACCATATATTTT.

Worth noting for this clonotype: This may be a read error: a much more frequent sequence differs by one nucleotide. The V gene is TRBV7-9, the J gene TRBJ2-7; D possibly uses TRBD1 or TRBD2 (5 bases each). This CDR3 spans 15 amino acids. The V end lost 8 bases, the J end lost 3 bases, and 20 bases lay between the germline ends. From germline, CDR1 is SEHNR and CDR2 FQNEAQ (reference sequence). This CDR3 is CASGSTGLSCYEQYF. As DNA, the CDR3 is TGTGCCAGCGGAAGTACAGGACTCAGCTGCTACGAGCAGTACTTC.

J is TRBJ2-1 and V is TRBV6-2 or TRBV6-3; 8 bases are shared with TRBD2. Unmatched junction bases numbered 5, after V lost 4 bases and J lost 3 bases. The CDR3 is 15 amino acids. Germline CDR1 is MNHEY and CDR2 is SVGEGT. In DNA, the CDR3 is TGTGCCAGCAGTTGGGGACTAGGGGTCTACAATGAGCAGTTCTTC. This sequence encodes CASSWGLGVYNEQFF.

The genes are TRBV28 and TRBJ1-2; maybe TRBD1 (5 bases). V lost 6 bases to trimming and J lost 3 bases, with 11 bases between them. This CDR3 has 13 residues. Per germline, CDR1 MDHEN and CDR2 SYDVKM. CDR3 bases: TGTGCCAGCAGCCGCGGCAGGGACTATGGCTACACCTTC. It translates to CASSRGRDYGYTF.

This clonotype was seen many times. V gene TRBV29-1 combines with J gene TRBJ2-3; D ambiguous. Germline V gene sequence: CDR1 SQVTM, CDR2 ANQGSEA. V was cut by 8 bases and J by 5 bases, with 17 bases left in between. This CDR3 has 13 amino acids. CDR3: CSPFEELVDTQYF. DNA of the CDR3: TGCAGCCCCTTTGAGGAATTGGTAGATACGCAGTATTTT.

This clonotype was detected only a few times. This chain connects TRBV5-1 to TRBJ2-2, with 11 bases matching TRBD1. The CDR3 is 15 residues long. From germline, CDR1 is SGHRS and CDR2 YFSETQ. With V trimmed by 4 bases and J by 3 bases, 2 bases remained unmatched. The CDR3 here is CASSRDRGDTGELFF. The CDR3 DNA sequence: TGCGCCAGCAGCAGGGACAGGGGGGACACCGGGGAGCTGTTTTTT.

Note on this clonotype: Possible read error: a much larger clone is one base away. J is TRBJ2-7 and V is TRBV11-3, with D perhaps matching TRBD2 (7 bases). V was cut by 10 bases and J by 6 bases, with 25 bases left in between. The germline CDR1 and CDR2 sequences are SGHNT and YENEEA. The CDR3 is made up of 15 amino acids. The CDR3 bases are TGTGCCACCGCGGAGGGGGGGCGGATTTCTCCCGAGCAGTACTTC. This gives the protein CATAEGGRISPEQYF.

The chain joins TRBV29-1 to TRBJ2-5; TRBD2 agrees at 12 bases. CDR3 length equals 13 residues. CDR1 is SQVTM and CDR2 is ANQGSEA in the germline V gene. Germline trimming cut 7 bases from V and 4 bases from J; bases unmatched to any gene: 4. In DNA, the CDR3 is TGCAGCGGTCGGACTAGCGGGGCAGAGACCCAGTACTTC. Protein product: CSGRTSGAETQYF.

This clonotype is categorized as medium-sized. The chain is built from TRBV6-5 and TRBJ2-5, with D possibly being TRBD1 (8 bases). Trimming removed 5 bases from V and 6 bases from J, with 13 bases in between. The CDR3 is 13 amino acids. CDR1 and CDR2 (germline): MNHEY, SVGAGI. CDR3 amino acids: CASSNRGGKTQYF. CDR3 in DNA: TGTGCCAGCAGTAACAGGGGGGGGAAGACCCAGTACTTC.

In its sample, this clonotype was seen a few times. The chain is built from TRBV12-3 or TRBV12-4 and TRBJ2-3; D is perhaps TRBD2 (5 bases). Deletions cut 4 bases from V and 0 bases from J, with 11 bases between. This CDR3 contains 15 residues. The CDR3 is CASSYRLSSTDTQYF. The CDR3 DNA is TGTGCCAGCAGTTACAGACTATCTAGCACAGATACGCAGTATTTT.

This clonotype was observed many times. The genes are TRBV14 and TRBJ2-1, with D perhaps TRBD1 or TRBD2 (5 bases each). CDR3 length equals 15 residues. The V end was cut by 4 bases, the J end by 0 bases, with 10 bases between. Germline V gene sequence: CDR1 SGHDN, CDR2 FVKESK. CDR3 region: CASSRGAFSYNEQFF. The CDR3 bases are TGTGCCAGCAGCCGAGGGGCCTTCTCCTACAATGAGCAGTTCTTC.

This clonotype was detected a few times. This sequence joins TRBV12-3 or TRBV12-4 and TRBJ2-7; TRBD1 matches 9 bases. Germline trimming cut 4 bases from V and 6 bases from J; bases unmatched to any gene: 10. The CDR3 spans 15 residues. CDR3 amino acids: CASSSPGQGKGEQYF. CDR3 bases: TGTGCCAGCAGTTCACCGGGACAGGGAAAGGGCGAGCAGTACTTC.

This clonotype has at least ten counts. This chain joins TRBV6-1 and TRBJ1-2; possibly TRBD1 for D (5 bases). This CDR3 is built from 14 residues. Germline CDR1 is MNHNS and CDR2 is SASEGT. Trimming pared 0 bases from V and 4 bases from J, leaving 9 bases between. The CDR3 is CASSEALDSYGYTF. Here the CDR3 DNA reads TGTGCCAGCAGTGAAGCGCTTGACAGCTATGGCTACACCTTC.

This clonotype was seen many times. This rearrangement joins TRBV5-1 to TRBJ2-7; 15 nucleotides match TRBD2. The CDR3 has 16 residues. Germline CDR1 is SGHRS and CDR2 is YFSETQ. J lost 5 bases, V lost 4 bases, and 7 bases had no gene match. CDR3 nucleotides: TGCGCCAGCAGCAAAGGACTAGCGGGGGGGCCAGACGAGCAGTACTTC. Its protein is CASSKGLAGGPDEQYF. The entire variable domain, with the rest obtained from reference TRBV5-1 and TRBJ2-7, is as follows: KAGVTQTPRYLIKTRGQQVTLSCSPISGHRSVSWYQQTPGQGLQFLFEYFSETQRNKGNFPGRFSGRQFSNSRSEMNVSTLELGDSALYLCASSKGLAGGPDEQYFGPGTRLTVT.

Many counts were recorded for this clonotype. V is TRBV6-1 and J is TRBJ1-1, with D unresolved. In germline, CDR1 is MNHNS, CDR2 SASEGT. The CDR3 contains 14 residues. Trimming stripped 4 bases from V and 0 bases from J, with 9 bases between. CDR3 sequence reads: CASSVLPLNTEAFF. The CDR3 DNA is TGTGCCAGCAGTGTTCTGCCCTTGAACACTGAAGCTTTCTTT.

J is TRBJ1-5 and V is TRBV12-3 or TRBV12-4; TRBD1 matches 8 bases. V dropped 2 bases and J dropped 6; count of bases not matched to a gene: 6. The CDR3 contains 15 residues. The CDR3 protein is CASSLLGTGFQPQHF. The CDR3 coding sequence is TGTGCCAGCAGTTTATTGGGGACAGGTTTTCAGCCCCAGCATTTT.

This clonotype was counted a few times. This chain uses TRBV12-5 with TRBJ1-5; no reliable D call. V shed 3 bases and J shed 3 bases, with 12 bases lying between them. Germline loops: CDR1 LGHNT, CDR2 FRNRAP. The CDR3 loop spans 15 amino acids. CDR3 region: CASGFSLINNQPQHF. The CDR3 coding sequence is TGTGCTAGTGGTTTTTCTCTCATCAACAATCAGCCCCAGCATTTT.

This clonotype has at least ten counts. The rearrangement uses TRBV29-1 and TRBJ1-1; D gene unclear. The V gene lost 7 bases and the J gene lost 1 base, with 10 bases spanning the gap. Germline CDR1 is SQVTM and CDR2 is ANQGSEA. CDR3 length: 12 amino acids. The DNA of the CDR3 is TGCAGCGCTAGGGAGCAGAACACTGAAGCTTTCTTT. Its translation: CSAREQNTEAFF.

This clonotype came up a few times. The chain employs TRBV28 and TRBJ1-5, with 7 bases fitting TRBD1. With 7 bases clipped from V and 6 bases from J, the junction kept 9 bases outside the gene matches. Germline V CDR1 and CDR2: MDHEN, SYDVKM. The CDR3 runs 14 residues. The CDR3 loop reads CASTSQGGSQPQHF. The CDR3 coding sequence is TGTGCCAGCACCTCGCAGGGGGGTAGTCAGCCCCAGCATTTT.

This clonotype was counted ten times or more. The rearrangement links TRBV7-2 to TRBJ1-2; D might be TRBD1 (5 bases). This CDR3 has 13 amino acids. Germline loops: CDR1 SGHTA, CDR2 FQGNSA. Trimming left V 2 bases short and J 6 bases short, with 10 bases between. In DNA, the CDR3 is TGTGCCAGCAGCTTAAGGGGCGTCCATGGCTACACCTTC. It yields the protein CASSLRGVHGYTF.

Worth noting for this clonotype: A much larger clone is a single base away; this may be a read error. The CDR3 end shows no conserved phenylalanine or tryptophan, and so a read error is likely. The limits of the CDR3 on the DNA are not certain, so only TCRdb's listed CDR3 is given. The V gene is TRBV7-2, the J gene TRBJ1-1; TRBD1, the table's D call, lacks a check against the DNA. The CDR3 is 11 amino acids long, termini counted. CDR1 and CDR2 (germline): SGHTA, FQGNSA. This chain's CDR3 is CASSLRDSPFL.

This clonotype has just a few counts. The genes are TRBV19 and TRBJ1-5, with a possible D match to TRBD1 (6 bases). The V gene's germline CDR1 is LNHDA and CDR2 SQIVND (reference sequence). Trimming cost V 4 bases and J 3 bases, with 13 bases left between them. The length of the CDR3 is 15 residues. This CDR3 is CASSTTGGDNQPQHF. In DNA form, the CDR3 reads TGTGCCAGTAGTACGACAGGAGGGGACAATCAGCCCCAGCATTTT.

This clonotype has at least ten counts. This sequence joins TRBV29-1 and TRBJ2-4; no clear D. V was cut by 5 bases and J by 0 bases, with 11 bases left in between. CDR1 SQVTM and CDR2 ANQGSEA come from the germline V gene. This CDR3 has 14 amino acids. CDR3 sequence: CSVRLHLAKNIQYF. The CDR3 nucleotides read TGCAGCGTTAGGCTACACTTAGCCAAAAACATTCAGTACTTC. Looking up the rest from reference TRBV29-1 and TRBJ2-4 gives the full variable domain: SAVISQKPSRDICQRGTSLTIQCQVDSQVTMMFWYRQQPGQSLTLIATANQGSEATYESGFVIDKFPISRPNLTFSTLTVSNMSPEDSSIYLCSVRLHLAKNIQYFGAGTRLSVL.